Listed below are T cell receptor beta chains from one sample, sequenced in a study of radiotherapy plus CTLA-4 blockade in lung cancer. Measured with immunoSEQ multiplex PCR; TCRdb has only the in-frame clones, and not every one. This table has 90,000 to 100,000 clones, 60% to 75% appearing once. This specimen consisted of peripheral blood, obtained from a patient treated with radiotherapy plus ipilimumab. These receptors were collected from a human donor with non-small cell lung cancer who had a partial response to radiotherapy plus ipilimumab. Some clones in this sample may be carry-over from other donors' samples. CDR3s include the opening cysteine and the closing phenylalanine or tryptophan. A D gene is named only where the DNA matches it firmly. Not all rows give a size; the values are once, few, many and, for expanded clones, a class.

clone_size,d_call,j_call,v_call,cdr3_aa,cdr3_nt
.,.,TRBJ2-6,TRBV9,CASSVPAGLGANVLTF,TGTGCCAGCAGCGTCCCAGCAGGGCTCGGGGCCAACGTCCTGACTTTC
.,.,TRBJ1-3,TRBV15,CATSRDPAGQNTGNTIYF,TGTGCCACCAGCAGAGATCCAGCCGGACAGAATACTGGAAACACCATATATTTT
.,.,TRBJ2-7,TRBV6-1,CASSESGYLYEQYF,TGTGCCAGCAGTGAGTCAGGATATTTGTACGAGCAGTACTTC
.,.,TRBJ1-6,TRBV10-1,CASSRTANNSPLHF,TGCGCCAGCAGCAGGACAGCTAATAATTCACCCCTCCACTTT
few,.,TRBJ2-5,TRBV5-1,CASSLGVSVKETQYF,TGCGCCAGCAGCCTGGGGGTCAGCGTGAAAGAGACCCAGTACTTC
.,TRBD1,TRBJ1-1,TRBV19,CASRRTGEAFF,TGTGCCAGTAGGAGGACAGGGGAAGCTTTCTTT
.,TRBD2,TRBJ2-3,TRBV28,CASSPSPLAGYTDTQYF,TGTGCCAGCAGTCCCTCCCCCCTAGCGGGTTACACAGATACGCAGTATTTT
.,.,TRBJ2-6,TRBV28,CASSLSGANVLTF,TGTGCCAGCAGCCTTTCTGGGGCCAACGTCCTGACTTTC
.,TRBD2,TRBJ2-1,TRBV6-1,CASSDPGTSGYNEQFF,TGTGCCAGCAGTGACCCCGGGACTAGCGGATACAATGAGCAGTTCTTC
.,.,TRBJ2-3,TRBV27,CATANGGRTDTQYF,TGTGCCACCGCCAACGGCGGCCGCACAGATACGCAGTATTTT
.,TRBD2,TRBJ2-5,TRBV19,CASTQSGGGETQYF,TGTGCCAGTACCCAATCCGGGGGGGGAGAGACCCAGTACTTC
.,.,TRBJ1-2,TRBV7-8,CASSFVGGGYGYTF,TGTGCCAGCAGCTTCGTGGGGGGAGGCTATGGCTACACCTTC
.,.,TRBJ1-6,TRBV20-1,CSAGQSYPFHF,TGCAGTGCCGGACAGTCCTATCCTTTCCACTTT
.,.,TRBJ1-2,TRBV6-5,CASSSPRRAGFYGYTF,TGTGCCAGCAGTTCTCCCCGGCGCGCCGGGTTTTATGGCTACACCTTC
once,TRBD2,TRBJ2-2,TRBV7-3,CASSPLAGGNTGELFF,TGTGCCAGCAGCCCCCTAGCGGGAGGGAACACCGGGGAGCTGTTTTTT
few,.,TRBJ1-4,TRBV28,CASINSGNEKLFF,TGTGCCAGCATTAACTCAGGGAATGAAAAACTGTTTTTT
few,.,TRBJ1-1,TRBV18,CASTDSQNTEAFF,TGTGCCAGTACAGACAGCCAGAACACTGAAGCTTTCTTT